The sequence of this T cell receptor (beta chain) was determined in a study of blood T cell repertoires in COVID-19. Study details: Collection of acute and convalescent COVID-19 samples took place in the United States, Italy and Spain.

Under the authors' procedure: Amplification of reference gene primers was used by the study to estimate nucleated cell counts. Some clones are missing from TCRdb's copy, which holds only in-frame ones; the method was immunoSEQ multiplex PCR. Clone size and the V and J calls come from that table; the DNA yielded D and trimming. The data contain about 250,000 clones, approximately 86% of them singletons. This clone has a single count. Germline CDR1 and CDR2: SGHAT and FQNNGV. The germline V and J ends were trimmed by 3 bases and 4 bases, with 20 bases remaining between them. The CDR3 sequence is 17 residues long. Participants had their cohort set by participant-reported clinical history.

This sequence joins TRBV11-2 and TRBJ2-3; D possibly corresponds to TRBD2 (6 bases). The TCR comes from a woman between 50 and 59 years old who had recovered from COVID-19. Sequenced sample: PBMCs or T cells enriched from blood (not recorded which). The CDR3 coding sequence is TGTGCCAGCAGCTTTCGGGACTCGTATCGAGGACCAGATACGCAGTATTTT. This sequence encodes CASSFRDSYRGPDTQYF.